These T cell receptor beta chains were read from a single sample in a study of cytomegalovirus exposure and HLA in healthy donors. Profiled with immunoSEQ multiplex PCR; TCRdb holds only in-frame clones, not every one. The sample contains 250,000 to 300,000 clones, around four fifths of which appear only once. The specimen was PBMCs. The receptors originated from a woman in her thirties or forties in good health and CMV-seropositive. Each CDR3 is given with its conserved first and last residue. The D gene is left open where the match is weak. Clone size appears in some rows only: once, few, many, or a class for an expanded clone.

size	D	V	J	CDR3	DNA
.	.	TRBV15	TRBJ2-4	CATSRAPLAKNIQYF	TGTGCCACCAGCAGAGCTCCCCTAGCCAAAAACATTCAGTACTTC
.	.	TRBV10-1	TRBJ2-5	CASSGLVQETQYF	TGCGCCAGCAGCGGACTGGTACAAGAGACCCAGTACTTC
.	.	TRBV18	TRBJ1-4	CASSPGGSEKLFF	TGTGCCAGCTCACCGGGCGGGAGTGAAAAACTGTTTTTT
.	.	TRBV30	TRBJ1-1	CAWSDSYTEAFF	TGTGCCTGGAGTGACAGTTACACTGAAGCTTTCTTT
.	.	TRBV21-1	TRBJ2-1	CASSKGLAGGPTYNNEQFF	TGTGCCAGCAGCAAAGGTCTAGCGGGAGGGCCCACCTACAACAATGAGCAGTTCTTC
.	TRBD2	TRBV5-4	TRBJ2-3	CASSRTSGFTDTQYF	TGTGCCAGCAGCCGAACTAGCGGGTTCACAGATACGCAGTATTTT
.	.	TRBV6-1	TRBJ2-1	CASRIVNEQFF	TGTGCCAGCAGGATAGTGAATGAGCAGTTCTTC
.	.	TRBV19	TRBJ1-4	CASSILGRRTNEKLFF	TGTGCCAGTAGTATTCTGGGGAGAAGGACTAATGAAAAACTGTTTTTT
.	.	TRBV7-9	TRBJ1-1	CASSLGLAGTLNTEAFF	TGTGCCAGCAGCCTCGGTTTGGCAGGGACTCTGAACACTGAAGCTTTCTTT
.	.	TRBV2	TRBJ2-7	CASSEAYVSYF	TGTGCCAGCAGTGAAGCTTATGTGTCGTACTTC
.	.	TRBV5-1	TRBJ1-5	CASSLDGAPRQPQHF	TGCGCCAGCAGCTTGGATGGGGCGCCCCGTCAGCCCCAGCATTTT
once	.	TRBV6-5	TRBJ2-2	CASSYDRSGELFF	TGTGCCAGCAGTTATGACAGGAGCGGGGAGCTGTTTTTT
.	TRBD1	TRBV5-1	TRBJ1-1	CASSVTGENTEAFF	TGCGCCAGCAGCGTTACAGGGGAGAACACTGAAGCTTTCTTT
.	TRBD2	TRBV5-4	TRBJ2-7	CASSLVLAGGPYEQYF	TGTGCCAGCAGCTTAGTTCTAGCGGGAGGGCCCTACGAGCAGTACTTC
.	.	TRBV28	TRBJ2-7	CASSFERPGSYEQYF	TGTGCCAGCAGTTTCGAGAGGCCCGGCTCCTACGAGCAGTACTTC
.	TRBD2	TRBV2	TRBJ2-5	CASSRRRTSGNQETQYF	TGTGCCAGCAGTAGGCGAAGGACTAGCGGGAACCAAGAGACCCAGTACTTC
once	TRBD1	TRBV28	TRBJ1-1	CASSLRQGGKAFF	TGTGCCAGCAGCCTAAGACAGGGTGGGAAAGCTTTCTTT
few	.	TRBV28	TRBJ2-7	CASSSGERRYYEQYF	TGTGCCAGCAGTTCAGGGGAGAGGCGGTACTACGAGCAGTACTTC
.	TRBD1	TRBV6-6	TRBJ2-7	CASSYRDRVNEQYF	TGTGCCAGCAGTTACCGGGACAGGGTTAACGAGCAGTACTTC
.	TRBD1	TRBV5-6	TRBJ2-2	CASSLRTGVNTGELFF	TGTGCCAGCAGCTTAAGGACAGGGGTGAACACCGGGGAGCTGTTTTTT
.	.	TRBV10-2	TRBJ2-1	CASSGTGWSGEQFF	TGCGCCAGCAGTGGGACGGGGTGGTCGGGTGAGCAGTTCTTC
.	TRBD2	TRBV25-1	TRBJ2-5	CASSEFGGGKETQYF	TGTGCCAGCAGTGAATTCGGGGGGGGTAAAGAGACCCAGTACTTC
.	TRBD2	TRBV27	TRBJ2-1	CASTKMGTSGFFSYNEQFF	TGTGCCAGCACAAAAATGGGGACTAGTGGGTTCTTCTCCTACAATGAGCAGTTCTTC
.	TRBD1	TRBV28	TRBJ1-4	CASSRDRNEKLFF	TGTGCCAGCAGTAGGGACAGAAATGAAAAACTGTTTTTT
.	.	TRBV10-3	TRBJ2-7	CAISDRGGPYEQYF	TGTGCCATCAGTGATAGGGGAGGCCCCTACGAGCAGTACTTC
.	TRBD1	TRBV2	TRBJ1-5	CASRGDSYNQPQHF	TGTGCCAGCAGAGGGGACAGCTACAATCAGCCCCAGCATTTT
.	TRBD1	TRBV28	TRBJ2-1	CASSPGQGRIDHPTFNEQFF	TGTGCCAGCAGTCCTGGACAGGGGCGGATTGACCACCCTACCTTCAATGAGCAGTTCTTC
.	.	TRBV4-3	TRBJ2-7	CASSQETNSYEQYF	TGCGCCAGCAGCCAGGAGACTAACTCCTACGAGCAGTACTTC
.	.	TRBV28	TRBJ1-2	CASTLGKGLSYGYTF	TGTGCCAGCACTCTGGGGAAGGGGCTATCATATGGCTACACCTTC
.	TRBD1	TRBV10-3	TRBJ1-1	CAISGTGGEGDTEAFF	TGTGCCATCAGTGGGACAGGGGGCGAGGGAGACACTGAAGCTTTCTTT
.	.	TRBV7-2	TRBJ2-1	CASSPPGLRTNEQFF	TGTGCCAGCAGCCCGCCGGGACTTCGGACCAATGAGCAGTTCTTC
.	.	TRBV28	TRBJ2-7	CASSSPEVGRGYEQYF	TGTGCCAGCAGTTCCCCCGAAGTTGGGCGGGGCTACGAGCAGTACTTC
once	TRBD1	TRBV10-3	TRBJ1-2	CAISAGQNYGYTF	TGTGCCATCAGTGCGGGACAGAACTATGGCTACACCTTC
.	TRBD1	TRBV7-3	TRBJ2-7	CASSRTGGDEQYF	TGTGCCAGCAGCCGAACAGGGGGCGACGAGCAGTACTTC
.	.	TRBV13	TRBJ2-1	CASSPMSPGQYNEQFF	TGTGCCAGCAGCCCAATGAGCCCCGGACAGTACAATGAGCAGTTCTTC
.	TRBD1	TRBV10-2	TRBJ2-7	CASSAGDRGPYEQYF	TGCGCCAGCAGTGCGGGGGACAGGGGACCTTACGAGCAGTACTTC
.	TRBD1	TRBV25-1	TRBJ2-1	CASSEWTGGTYNEQFF	TGTGCCAGCAGTGAGTGGACAGGGGGTACTTACAATGAGCAGTTCTTC
.	.	TRBV28	TRBJ2-2	CASSSPGTQNTGELFF	TGTGCCAGCAGTTCGCCCGGGACACAGAACACCGGGGAGCTGTTTTTT
.	TRBD1	TRBV4-3	TRBJ2-7	CASSQGQGQGYEQYF	TGCGCCAGCAGCCAAGGACAGGGACAGGGTTACGAGCAGTACTTC
.	.	TRBV6-5	TRBJ2-7	CASSYGGNKYEQYF	TGTGCCAGCAGTTACGGCGGCAACAAATACGAGCAGTACTTC
.	.	TRBV18	TRBJ2-7	CASSPLEGEQYF	TGTGCCAGCTCACCCCTGGAGGGCGAGCAGTACTTC
.	.	TRBV19	TRBJ2-7	CASARDGTYEQYF	TGTGCCAGTGCGCGGGACGGAACCTACGAGCAGTACTTC
.	TRBD2	TRBV18	TRBJ2-7	CASSRERGGSYEQYF	TGTGCCAGCTCACGGGAGCGGGGGGGGTCCTACGAGCAGTACTTC
.	.	TRBV7-8	TRBJ1-1	CASSFRGIIAEAFF	TGTGCCAGCAGCTTCCGAGGGATTATCGCTGAAGCTTTCTTT
.	TRBD1	TRBV11-1	TRBJ1-4	CASSLKGQDNEKLFF	TGTGCCAGCAGCTTAAAGGGACAGGACAATGAAAAACTGTTTTTT
.	TRBD2	TRBV30	TRBJ2-5	CAWSVSGIGGGETQYF	TGTGCCTGGAGTGTATCTGGGATCGGGGGGGGAGAGACCCAGTACTTC
.	TRBD1	TRBV19	TRBJ1-3	CASSPFQGAPGNTIYF	TGTGCCAGTAGTCCCTTTCAGGGGGCCCCTGGAAACACCATATATTTT
.	TRBD1	TRBV5-1	TRBJ2-2	CASSSVTGVKTGELFF	TGCGCCAGCAGCTCCGTGACAGGGGTTAAGACCGGGGAGCTGTTTTTT
.	.	TRBV30	TRBJ2-3	CARMERNTDTQYF	TGTGCCCGAATGGAGCGCAACACAGATACGCAGTATTTT